Included here is one T cell receptor (beta chain) sequence, with context. A junction end diverges from the germline sequence, so it may reflect a read error. This specimen comes from a study of Graves' ophthalmopathy and Graves' hyperthyroidism. RNA served as the template for amplifying TCR beta CDR3 regions. First-round RT-PCR employed HTBI primers, with a second-round multiplex PCR after it. Using its own MiXCR run on the multiplex PCR reads, TCRdb lists one record per CDR3 protein. The table lists almost 750,000 distinct CDR3 sequences, around 40% of them singletons. Germline lookup yields CDR1 ENHRY and CDR2 SYGVKD. The CDR3 is 15 amino acids.

Material: peripheral blood. This clonotype originated in an adult man with Graves' ophthalmopathy. This sequence joins TRBV10-3 and TRBJ2-5; 8 nucleotides agree with TRBD2. This chain's CDR3 is CAISEGTRGAETQYF. CDR3 bases: TGTGCCATCAGTGAAGGGACTAGGGGAGCAGAGACCCAGTACTTT.